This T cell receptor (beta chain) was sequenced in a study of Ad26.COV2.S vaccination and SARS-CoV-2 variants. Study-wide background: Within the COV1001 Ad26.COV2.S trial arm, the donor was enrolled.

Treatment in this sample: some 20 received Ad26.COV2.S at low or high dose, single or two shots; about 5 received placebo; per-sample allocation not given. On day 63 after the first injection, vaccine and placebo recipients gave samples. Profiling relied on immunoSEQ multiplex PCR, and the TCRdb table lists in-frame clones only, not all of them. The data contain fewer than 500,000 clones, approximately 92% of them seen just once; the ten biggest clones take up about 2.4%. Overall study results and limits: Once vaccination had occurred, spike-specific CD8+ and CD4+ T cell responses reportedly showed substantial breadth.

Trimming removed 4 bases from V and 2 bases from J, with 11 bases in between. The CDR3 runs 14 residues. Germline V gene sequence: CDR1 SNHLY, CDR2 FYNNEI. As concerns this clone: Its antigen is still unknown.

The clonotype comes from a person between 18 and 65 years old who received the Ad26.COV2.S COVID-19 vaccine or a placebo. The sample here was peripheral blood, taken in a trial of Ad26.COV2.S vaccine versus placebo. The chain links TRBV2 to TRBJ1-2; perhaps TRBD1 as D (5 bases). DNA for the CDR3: TGTGCCAGCAGTGTCCAGGGTAAGAACTATGGCTACACCTTC. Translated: CASSVQGKNYGYTF.